These 26 T cell receptor beta chains originate from one sample sequenced in a study of monozygotic twins with inflammatory bowel disease. With the 5' RACE reads reprocessed, TCRdb shows one record per CDR3 protein and no DNA. Its table records around 100,000 distinct CDR3 sequences. Sequencing was performed on blood. The receptors here all came from a human donor with ulcerative colitis or Crohn's disease, or a healthy co-twin of an affected twin (not recorded which).

This chain links TRBV20-1 with TRBJ2-5. The CDR3 sequence is 13 residues long. Germline V lookup: CDR1 DFQATT, CDR2 SNEGSKA (reference sequence). CDR3 protein: CSARSGWEETQYF.

The chain links TRBV5-4 to TRBJ2-1. Germline lookup yields CDR1 SGHNT and CDR2 YYREEE (reference sequence). This CDR3 contains 11 residues. The CDR3 is CASSLVSEQFF. The full variable domain, with the rest looked up from reference TRBV5-4 and TRBJ2-1, is ETGVTQSPTHLIKTRGQQVTLRCSSQSGHNTVSWYQQALGQGPQFIFQYYREEENGRGNFPPRFSGLQFPNYSSELNVNALELDDSALYLCASSLVSEQFFGPGTRLTVL.

The chain joins TRBV4-1 to TRBJ2-2; checking the TCRdb D call of TRBD1 is not possible without DNA. This CDR3 spans 16 amino acids. The V gene's germline CDR1 is MGHRA and CDR2 YSYEKL. The chain's CDR3 is CASSPTDRGNTGELFF.

The J gene is TRBJ2-3, the V gene TRBV20-1; TCRdb calls TRBD2, which cannot be checked without DNA. This CDR3 has 15 residues. CDR1 and CDR2 from the germline V gene are DFQATT and SNEGSKA (reference sequence). CDR3 residues: CSALLPFSSTDTQYF.

This chain links TRBV28 with TRBJ2-1; the D call from TCRdb, TRBD2, cannot be confirmed without DNA. Germline CDR1 MDHEN, CDR2 SYDVKM. The length of the CDR3 is 14 residues. CDR3 loop: CASSLAGGLNEQFF.

The V and J genes are TRBV29-1 and TRBJ2-7; TCRdb designates TRBD1, a call that cannot be tested without DNA. The germline CDR1 and CDR2 sequences are SQVTM and ANQGSEA. The CDR3 loop spans 13 amino acids. CDR3 region: CSVEGPTVYEQYF.

The chain employs TRBV6-5 and TRBJ1-4; checking the TCRdb D call of TRBD1 is not possible without DNA. The CDR3 spans 17 residues. Germline CDR1 reads MNHEY; CDR2 reads SVGAGI. This CDR3 is CASSYSLRRGAEEKLFF.

This chain uses TRBV27 with TRBJ2-3; without DNA, the TCRdb call of TRBD2 cannot be checked. Germline CDR1 is MNHEY and CDR2 is SMNVEV (reference sequence). The CDR3 spans 15 residues. The chain's CDR3 is CASSLLGLPPDTQYF.

The chain uses TRBV18 and TRBJ1-1; the TCRdb D gene call, TRBD1, has no DNA to confirm it. CDR3 length equals 15 residues. Germline CDR1 KGHSH, CDR2 LQKENI. The CDR3 protein is CASSLGQGARTEAFF. The full variable domain, in which reference TRBV18 and TRBJ1-1 provide the parts outside the CDR3, is NAGVMQNPRHLVRRRGQEARLRCSPMKGHSHVYWYRQLPEEGLKFMVYLQKENIIDESGMPKERFSAEFPKEGPSILRIQQVVRGDSAAYFCASSLGQGARTEAFFGQGTRLTVV.

The rearrangement links TRBV6-5 to TRBJ2-2; with no DNA, the TCRdb D assignment of TRBD1 cannot be verified. Germline V gives CDR1 MNHEY, CDR2 SVGAGI. The CDR3 runs to 17 residues. The CDR3 protein is CASSYFWDEVSREELFF.

The chain uses TRBV7-9 and TRBJ1-1. Germline CDR1 SEHNR, CDR2 FQNEAQ (reference sequence). The CDR3 spans 14 residues. The CDR3 loop reads CASSLEWENTEAFF.

This rearrangement joins TRBV5-5 to TRBJ2-2. The CDR3 sequence is 13 residues long. CDR1 and CDR2 from the germline V gene are SGHKS and YYEKEE (reference sequence). CDR3 protein: CASSTQVTGELFF.

The rearrangement joins TRBV12-3 or TRBV12-4 to TRBJ2-4; TCRdb gives TRBD1 as the D gene, but with no DNA this cannot be confirmed. The CDR3 is 16 residues long. CDR3 sequence reads: CASSFVVRDRGNIQYF.

V gene TRBV12-3 or TRBV12-4 combines with J gene TRBJ1-3. The CDR3 spans 13 residues. The CDR3 reads CASSFVGGNTIYF.

The chain carries TRBV20-1 and TRBJ1-2; TCRdb calls TRBD1, which cannot be checked without DNA. Germline lookup yields CDR1 DFQATT and CDR2 SNEGSKA (reference sequence). The CDR3 is 13 residues long. This chain's CDR3 is CSAKGTANYGYTF.

This chain links TRBV5-5 with TRBJ2-3; TCRdb reports TRBD1, a call that lacks DNA to check it against. The CDR3 is made up of 16 amino acids. CDR1 is SGHKS, CDR2 YYEKEE, per germline (reference sequence). CDR3 in amino acids: CASSSSGDRALDTQYF.

This sequence joins TRBV4-2 and TRBJ2-5; TCRdb returns TRBD1, unconfirmable since there is no DNA. CDR1 is LGHNA, CDR2 YNFKEQ, per germline. The CDR3 consists of 15 residues. The CDR3 region is CASSQSGTGQETQYF.

The rearrangement links TRBV28 to TRBJ2-1; checking the TCRdb D call of TRBD1 is not possible without DNA. CDR3 length: 11 residues. Germline CDR1 and CDR2: MDHEN and SYDVKM. The CDR3 protein is CASSIGQEQFF.

This chain links TRBV5-1 with TRBJ2-3; the TCRdb call, TRBD1, lacks DNA for checking. Looked up from germline, CDR1 is SGHRS and CDR2 is YFSETQ. CDR3 length: 14 amino acids. CDR3 amino acids: CASRRSQTTDTQYF.

The rearrangement joins TRBV5-1 to TRBJ2-5; absent DNA, TCRdb's TRBD1 call cannot be checked. This CDR3 has 15 residues. Germline assignment: CDR1 SGHRS and CDR2 YFSETQ. The chain's CDR3 is CASSHDRGWSETQYF.

V gene TRBV7-2 combines with J gene TRBJ2-1. The CDR3 contains 12 residues. Germline loops: CDR1 SGHTA, CDR2 FQGNSA. CDR3 loop: CASSASEARQFF.

This chain joins TRBV12-3 or TRBV12-4 and TRBJ2-6; there is no DNA to check the TCRdb D call of TRBD1. This CDR3 is 15 amino acids long. CDR3 in amino acids: CASIRDPSGANVLTF.

The V and J genes are TRBV28 and TRBJ2-7. CDR1 is MDHEN, CDR2 SYDVKM, per germline. This CDR3 is 12 amino acids long. Here the CDR3 reads CASSLISYEQYF.

The rearrangement uses TRBV29-1 and TRBJ2-3. Germline V lookup: CDR1 SQVTM, CDR2 ANQGSEA. The CDR3 length is 11 residues. This CDR3 reads CSVVRGYTQYF.

V usage is TRBV6-5 and J usage is TRBJ2-3; the TRBD1 assignment by TCRdb is unverifiable without DNA. The CDR3 contains 16 residues. The germline V gene has CDR1 MNHEY and CDR2 SVGAGI. CDR3 amino acids: CASSYSSQGSTDTQYF.

The chain uses TRBV7-3 and TRBJ1-6; the TCRdb call, TRBD1, lacks DNA for checking. The CDR3 is 15 amino acids. CDR1 is SGHTA, CDR2 FQGTGA, per germline. Here the CDR3 reads CASSLMPGHNSPLHF.